The 11 T cell receptor beta chains below come from one sample, sequenced in a study of T cells in Graves' hyperthyroidism and ophthalmopathy. Amplification of TCR beta CDR3 regions used RNA as the template. The HTBI primer set drove a first-round RT-PCR of the TCR CDR3. TCRdb re-derived calls from the multiplex PCR reads in MiXCR, one entry per CDR3 protein. The sample contains around 560,000 distinct CDR3 sequences, about a sixth of which appear only once. The specimen sequenced was blood. All receptors come from a woman younger than 35 with Graves' hyperthyroidism.

This clonotype has a handful of counts. The rearrangement links TRBV20-1 to TRBJ2-7, with D perhaps assigned TRBD1 or TRBD2 (5 bases each). V gave up 6 bases and J gave up 2 bases, with 20 bases separating them. CDR1 is DFQATT and CDR2 is SNEGSKA in the germline V gene (reference sequence). This CDR3 is built from 15 residues. The DNA for the CDR3 is TGCAGTGCCCCGTCACTAGGACACACACCCTACGAGCAGTACTTC. Residues: CSAPSLGHTPYEQYF.

In this sample, this clonotype turned up a few times. DNA of the CDR3: TGCAGTGCTAGAGATGGGGGACAGGGGGATTCACCCCTCCACTTT. It encodes CSARDGGQGDSPLHF. This chain joins TRBV20-1 and TRBJ1-6; 11 bases align to TRBD1. The CDR3 is made up of 15 amino acids. V shed 0 bases, J shed 8 bases, and the junction held 3 bases outside the gene matches. In germline, CDR1 is DFQATT, CDR2 SNEGSKA (reference sequence).

J is TRBJ2-7 and V is TRBV5-4; perhaps TRBD2 as D (6 bases). The V end was cut by 0 bases, the J end by 4 bases, with 29 bases between. CDR1 and CDR2 from the germline V gene are SGHNT and YYREEE (reference sequence). The CDR3 has 20 residues. CDR3 in amino acids: CASSLGEALTPTRPPYEQYF. The CDR3 DNA sequence: TGTGCCAGCAGCTTGGGGGAGGCCCTCACACCCACACGCCCACCGTACGAGCAGTACTTC.

This clonotype appeared a few times. This chain's CDR3 is CASSVGSRSGGGNEQFF. As DNA, the CDR3 is TGTGCCAGCAGCGTAGGTTCCAGGAGCGGGGGGGGAAATGAGCAGTTCTTC. This sequence joins TRBV9 and TRBJ2-1; 10 nucleotides line up with TRBD2. Germline V lookup: CDR1 SGDLS, CDR2 YYNGEE. The V gene end was trimmed by 0 bases and the J gene end by 7 bases; junction bases not matched to a gene: 10. This CDR3 contains 17 residues.

Here the CDR3 reads CAIGRDGYSGANVLTF. The DNA of the CDR3 is TGTGCCATAGGGAGGGACGGTTACTCTGGGGCCAACGTCCTGACTTTC. The chain has TRBV7-9 and TRBJ2-6; 7 positions agree with TRBD2. The CDR3 length is 16 residues. Germline CDR1 is SEHNR and CDR2 is FQNEAQ (reference sequence). V shed 10 bases, J shed 0 bases, and the junction held 9 bases outside the gene matches.

This chain connects TRBV7-9 to TRBJ2-1, with D perhaps matching TRBD2 (7 bases). This CDR3 is 16 amino acids long. Germline CDR1 SEHNR, CDR2 FQNEAQ (reference sequence). The germline V and J ends were trimmed by 7 bases and 7 bases, with 23 bases remaining between them. The CDR3 DNA is TGTGCCAGCACCTATGGGGGAGGGGGGCGAGGAAATGAGCAGTTCTTC. This codes for CASTYGGGGRGNEQFF.

This clonotype was recorded many times. CDR3 loop: CASSYEGTRNEQFF. CDR3 coding DNA: TGTGCCAGCTCCTATGAGGGGACGCGCAATGAGCAGTTCTTC. The rearrangement uses TRBV7-2 and TRBJ2-1; D tentatively fits TRBD1 or TRBD2 (5 bases each). The CDR3 totals 14 residues. Trimming stripped 8 bases from V and 6 bases from J, with 17 bases between. The germline V gene encodes CDR1 SGHTA and CDR2 FQGNSA.

This clonotype was observed at least ten times. The chain combines TRBV7-2 with TRBJ2-3; either TRBD1 or TRBD2 may supply D (6 bases each). Trimming pared 5 bases from V and 0 bases from J, leaving 15 bases between. This CDR3 comprises 16 residues. Germline lookup yields CDR1 SGHTA and CDR2 FQGNSA. In nucleotides, the CDR3 is TGTGCCAGCAGCCAAACAGGGCGGGGAAGCACAGATACGCAGTATTTT. Translation: CASSQTGRGSTDTQYF.

This clonotype was seen many times. Sequence at one end of the junction differs from germline and may be a read error. The chain is built from TRBV7-2 and TRBJ2-5; TRBD2 might be the D (6 bases). Germline V gene lookup returns CDR1 SGHTA and CDR2 FQGNSA. The CDR3 is 11 residues long. The CDR3 nucleotides read TGTGCCAGCAGCTCTCCGACTAGATGGGACTTC. Protein sequence: CASSSPTRWDF. The complete variable domain, with remaining parts taken from reference TRBV7-2 and TRBJ2-5, reads GAGVSQSPSNKVTEKGKDVELRCDPISGHTALYWYRQSLGQGLEFLIYFQGNSAPDKSGLPSDRFSAERTGGSVSTLTIQRTQQEDSAVYLCASSSPTRWDFGPGTRLLVL.

This clonotype came up many times. This sequence joins TRBV6-1 and TRBJ2-7; D is undetermined. The CDR3 is 11 amino acids. With 7 bases removed from V and 3 bases from J, the gap between germline ends came to 7 bases. CDR1 and CDR2 from the germline V gene are MNHNS and SASEGT. The CDR3 sequence is CASTHNYEQYF. CDR3 coding DNA: TGTGCCAGCACCCACAACTACGAGCAGTACTTC.

This chain joins TRBV7-2 and TRBJ1-6, with TRBD1 identical over 7 bases. The germline CDR1 and CDR2 sequences are SGHTA and FQGNSA. With 3 bases clipped from V and 10 bases from J, the junction kept 9 bases outside the gene matches. This CDR3 has 15 residues. The CDR3 sequence: CASSFTRGGESPLHF. Here the CDR3 DNA reads TGTGCCAGCAGCTTTACCAGGGGGGGCGAATCACCCCTCCACTTT. Full variable domain (missing parts from reference TRBV7-2 and TRBJ1-6): GAGVSQSPSNKVTEKGKDVELRCDPISGHTALYWYRQSLGQGLEFLIYFQGNSAPDKSGLPSDRFSAERTGGSVSTLTIQRTQQEDSAVYLCASSFTRGGESPLHFGNGTRLTVT.